This TCR beta chain was documented in a study of naive and memory T cell subsets. Study findings and constraints: TCR abundance followed a power law differing between naive and memory subsets. Expression changes during T cell differentiation may affect RNA-based TCR counts.

Both TRBC1 and TRBC2 were covered by a beta constant-region primer of two equimolar oligonucleotides. Four rounds of PCR amplified the ligated cDNA using nested alpha and beta constant-region primers plus SP2. In TCRdb, the UMI-ligation and nested PCR reads were re-called with MiXCR into one record per CDR3 protein. The sample shows 95,000 to 150,000 distinct CDR3 sequences, 35% to 45% of them seen only once. The CDR3 loop spans 13 amino acids. V dropped 1 base and J dropped 3 bases, with 10 bases sitting between them. In germline, CDR1 is DFQATT, CDR2 SNEGSKA (reference sequence). Many counts were recorded for this clonotype. What it binds is unknown.

Material for sequencing was central memory CD4+ T cells from blood. This clonotype was sampled from a human donor in good health. The V call is TRBV20-1, the J call TRBJ2-7; D is unresolved. Written as DNA, the CDR3 is TGCAGTGCTAGAGGTCCCCTCGGCTACGAGCAGTACTTC. Translating gives CSARGPLGYEQYF.